A single sample is the source of the 21 T cell receptor beta chains below, sequenced in a study of T-cell memory formation after mild COVID-19. A single record per CDR3 protein comes from TCRdb applying MiXCR to the 5' RACE reads. The sample includes fewer than 450,000 distinct CDR3 sequences, 20% to 30% of them seen just once. Material for sequencing was PBMCs or a T cell subset sorted from them (not recorded which). All receptors come from an adult woman who had mild COVID-19 (a few samples of this study predate the infection). Cell type and time point are not known.

The chain recombines TRBV27 with TRBJ1-6; no reliable D call. This CDR3 contains 13 residues. Germline-derived CDR1 and CDR2 are MNHEY and SMNVEV (reference sequence). Trimming left V 5 bases short and J 10 bases short, with 12 bases between. The CDR3 reads CASSADPISPLHF. The DNA for the CDR3 is TGTGCCAGCAGTGCGGACCCTATATCACCCCTCCACTTT.

V usage is TRBV20-1 and J usage is TRBJ2-2; possibly TRBD2 for D (5 bases). The V and J ends lost 1 base and 2 bases respectively, with 11 bases between them. This CDR3 is built from 15 residues. CDR1 is DFQATT, CDR2 SNEGSKA, per germline (reference sequence). This CDR3 is CSARVERLNTGELFF. The DNA for the CDR3 is TGCAGTGCTAGAGTAGAGCGACTAAACACCGGGGAGCTGTTTTTT.

This clonotype came up a few times. The chain uses TRBV10-3 and TRBJ2-1; D remains unclear. The germline CDR1 and CDR2 sequences are ENHRY and SYGVKD. V shed 0 bases and J shed 4 bases, with 7 bases lying between them. The CDR3 loop spans 14 amino acids. CDR3 sequence reads: CAISESPDYNEQFF. The CDR3, as DNA: TGTGCCATCAGTGAGTCGCCGGATTACAATGAGCAGTTCTTC.

This clonotype was observed a handful of times. CDR3 region: CASSVLSSAMSYEQYF. CDR3 in DNA: TGTGCCAGCAGCGTATTATCTAGCGCGATGTCCTACGAGCAGTACTTC. J is TRBJ2-7 and V is TRBV9, with a weak D call TRBD2 (6 bases). CDR3 size: 16 residues. Trimming removed 1 base at V and 1 base at J, with 15 bases between. Germline V gene data show CDR1 as SGDLS and CDR2 as YYNGEE.

The genes are TRBV5-1 and TRBJ2-2; 8 bases agree with TRBD1. The CDR3 covers 15 residues. The V gene end was trimmed by 2 bases and the J gene end by 3 bases; junction bases not matched to a gene: 3. The V gene's germline CDR1 is SGHRS and CDR2 YFSETQ. CDR3 protein: CASSFQGQDTGELFF. In DNA, the CDR3 is TGCGCCAGCAGCTTCCAGGGACAGGACACCGGGGAGCTGTTTTTT.

This clonotype came up a few times. The chain carries TRBV20-1 and TRBJ1-1; maybe TRBD1 (6 bases). Germline V lookup: CDR1 DFQATT, CDR2 SNEGSKA (reference sequence). CDR3 length equals 14 residues. The V end was cut by 5 bases, the J end by 1 base, with 14 bases between. The CDR3 region has the DNA TGCAGTGCTGGGGGCTTATGGGGGAACACTGAAGCTTTCTTT. It yields the protein CSAGGLWGNTEAFF.

This clonotype came up a few times. V usage is TRBV19 and J usage is TRBJ2-7; 7 nucleotides align to TRBD1. V trimming: 4 bases; J trimming: 4 bases; junction bases outside the gene matches: 7. This CDR3 has 14 amino acids. From germline, CDR1 is LNHDA and CDR2 SQIVND (reference sequence). The CDR3 region has the DNA TGTGCCAGTAGTACCCGGACAGGTGGGTACGAGCAGTACTTC. Its protein is CASSTRTGGYEQYF.

The chain carries TRBV5-1 and TRBJ2-3; D is uncertain. Trimming shortened V by 4 bases and J by 4 bases, and 10 bases separated the two germline ends. The CDR3 is 13 residues long. The germline CDR1 and CDR2 sequences are SGHRS and YFSETQ. In DNA form, the CDR3 reads TGCGCCAGCAGCCCCCCGCCTCCAGATACGCAGTATTTT. It specifies CASSPPPPDTQYF.

This clonotype turned up a few times. A much bigger clone sits one base away, suggesting this may be a read error. This chain joins TRBV5-1 and TRBJ1-1; tentatively, D is TRBD1 (5 bases). The CDR3 is 13 amino acids. Germline V gene data show CDR1 as SGHRS and CDR2 as YFSETQ. The V gene lost 0 bases and the J gene lost 4 bases, with 7 bases spanning the gap. For the CDR3, the DNA is TGCGCCAGCAGCTTGGACGGGGGCACTGAAGCTTTCTTT. Protein sequence: CASSLDGGTEAFF.

V is TRBV7-9 and J is TRBJ1-2; no firm D call. The CDR3 is 15 amino acids. CDR1 is SEHNR, CDR2 FQNEAQ, per germline (reference sequence). Trimming left V 6 bases short and J 5 bases short, with 19 bases between. The CDR3 DNA reads as TGTGCCAGCAGTTCCGCAGAGACCATTAAGTATGGCTACACCTTC. Translating gives CASSSAETIKYGYTF.

This clonotype was observed at least ten times. The chain carries TRBV11-2 and TRBJ2-1; 10 bases line up with TRBD2. V was clipped by 7 bases and J by 4 bases; unmatched bases: 7. Germline CDR1 and CDR2: SGHAT and FQNNGV. The CDR3 has 15 residues. The CDR3 DNA follows: TGTGCCAGCATCCCAGGGACTAGCGAGTACAATGAGCAGTTCTTC. Its translation is CASIPGTSEYNEQFF.

A note on this clonotype: Being one base from a much bigger clone, this may be a read error. This sequence joins TRBV20-1 and TRBJ2-1; a weak D match, TRBD2 (6 bases). This CDR3 has 17 amino acids. The V end was cut by 3 bases, the J end by 8 bases, with 26 bases between. Germline assignment: CDR1 DFQATT and CDR2 SNEGSKA (reference sequence). CDR3 coding DNA: TGCAGTGCTAGTCTCCTATCGGGAGAAGCAGCGGCACATGAGCAGTTCTTC. Translation: CSASLLSGEAAAHEQFF.

The chain recombines TRBV29-1 with TRBJ1-2, with D tentatively TRBD1 (6 bases). The ends were cut back, 4 bases at V and 2 bases at J, with 14 bases in the middle. The CDR3 consists of 14 residues. Per the germline V gene, CDR1 is SQVTM and CDR2 is ANQGSEA. The CDR3 DNA reads as TGCAGCGTTGTAGTCACAGGGACCAACTATGGCTACACCTTC. It specifies CSVVVTGTNYGYTF.

V is TRBV10-3 and J is TRBJ2-1; 9 bases fit TRBD2. The CDR3 sequence is 18 residues long. V lost 7 bases to trimming and J lost 0 bases; unmatched junction nucleotides: 13. Germline lookup yields CDR1 ENHRY and CDR2 SYGVKD. The CDR3 is CAIKSGRTSDSSYNEQFF. CDR3 nucleotide sequence: TGTGCCATCAAGAGCGGGAGGACCTCAGACAGCTCCTACAATGAGCAGTTCTTC.

This clonotype has more than one count but fewer than ten. The chain has TRBV18 and TRBJ2-6, with a possible D match to TRBD2 (5 bases). In germline, CDR1 is KGHSH, CDR2 LQKENI. This CDR3 region has 18 residues. Trimming left V 3 bases short and J 3 bases short, with 18 bases between. CDR3 sequence: CASSPTTMGAIGANVLTF. Here the CDR3 DNA reads TGTGCCAGCTCACCCACGACGATGGGAGCGATTGGGGCCAACGTCCTGACTTTC.

This clonotype came up a few times. The chain employs TRBV7-6 and TRBJ2-1, with TRBD2 matching 12 bases. The CDR3 spans 17 residues. J was trimmed by 7 bases and V by 4 bases; bases with no gene match: 11. Germline-derived CDR1 and CDR2 are SGHVS and FNYEAQ. The CDR3 bases are TGTGCCAGCAGCTCCACCCTACTAGCGGGAGGAGTAAATGAGCAGTTCTTC. It is translated as CASSSTLLAGGVNEQFF.

This sequence joins TRBV9 and TRBJ2-3; D remains ambiguous. There are 13 residues in the CDR3. Looked up from germline, CDR1 is SGDLS and CDR2 is YYNGEE. The V and J ends lost 2 bases and 2 bases respectively, with 6 bases between them. The CDR3 DNA reads TGTGCCAGCAGCGTTGGATTCACAGATACGCAGTATTTT. Amino acid sequence: CASSVGFTDTQYF.

V is TRBV15 and J is TRBJ2-2, with D hard to call. Germline loops: CDR1 LNHNV, CDR2 YYDKDF (reference sequence). The germline V and J ends were trimmed by 3 bases and 3 bases, with 2 bases remaining between them. This CDR3 spans 12 amino acids. As DNA, the CDR3 is TGTGCCACCAGCAGTTACACCGGGGAGCTGTTTTTT. Protein: CATSSYTGELFF.

In this sample, this clonotype turned up a few times. The rearrangement links TRBV18 to TRBJ2-2; no clear D. Germline CDR1 reads KGHSH; CDR2 reads LQKENI. V was cut by 5 bases and J by 4 bases, with 14 bases left in between. CDR3 length: 15 residues. CDR3 nucleotide sequence: TGTGCCAGCTCATCCGCTGAGAAGGGCACCGGGGAGCTGTTTTTT. Translated: CASSSAEKGTGELFF.

This chain links TRBV29-1 with TRBJ2-1; 10 nucleotides line up with TRBD1. CDR3 size: 13 residues. Germline CDR1 is SQVTM and CDR2 is ANQGSEA. V was pared by 7 bases and J by 6 bases, with 6 bases of the junction left unmatched. CDR3 in amino acids: CSAGGQGSNEQFF. In DNA form, the CDR3 reads TGCAGCGCTGGGGGACAGGGGAGCAATGAGCAGTTCTTC.

This chain joins TRBV14 and TRBJ1-1, with TRBD1 matching 7 bases. The CDR3 covers 17 residues. The V gene end was trimmed by 4 bases and the J gene end by 4 bases; junction bases not matched to a gene: 15. CDR1 is SGHDN, CDR2 FVKESK, per germline. In DNA, the CDR3 is TGTGCCAGCAGCCCCTCGGAAGGACAGGTGGGTCGCACTGAAGCTTTCTTT. This codes for CASSPSEGQVGRTEAFF. Using reference TRBV14 and TRBJ1-1 for the parts outside the CDR3, the full variable domain is EAGVTQFPSHSVIEKGQTVTLRCDPISGHDNLYWYRRVMGKEIKFLLHFVKESKQDESGMPNNRFLAERTGGTYSTLKVQPAELEDSGVYFCASSPSEGQVGRTEAFFGQGTRLTVV.